This T cell receptor (beta chain) was documented in a study of PD-1 blockade in classical Hodgkin lymphoma. Notes on this clone: What it recognizes is unknown.

Sequencing used immunoSEQ multiplex PCR; TCRdb keeps in-frame clones, though not all of them. The sample has some 41,000 clones, approximately 70% seen once. Every patient was affected by relapse after autologous stem cell transplantation, while exposure to brentuximab vedotin was not uniform. Study findings and constraints: Complete responders' baseline diversity resembled that of newly diagnosed patients.

Unmatched junction bases numbered 11, after V lost 3 bases and J lost 6 bases. The CDR3 runs to 16 residues. Germline CDR1 is SGHRS and CDR2 is YFSETQ. This chain links TRBV5-1 with TRBJ1-2, with TRBD1 matching 10 bases. The receptor was isolated from a human donor with classical Hodgkin lymphoma. This specimen was peripheral blood mononuclear cells (PBMCs), taken before the second cycle of nivolumab. CDR3 DNA: TGCGCCAGCAGCTATACCCCGGGACAGGGGAACAATGGCTACACCTTC. Translating it yields CASSYTPGQGNNGYTF.